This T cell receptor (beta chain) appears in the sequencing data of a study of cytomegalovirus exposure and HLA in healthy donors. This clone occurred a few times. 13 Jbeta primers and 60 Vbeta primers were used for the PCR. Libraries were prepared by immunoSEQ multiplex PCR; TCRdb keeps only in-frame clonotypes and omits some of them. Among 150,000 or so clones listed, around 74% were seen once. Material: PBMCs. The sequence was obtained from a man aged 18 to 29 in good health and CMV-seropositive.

This chain's CDR3 is CASSPGTSGSNEQYF. For the CDR3, the DNA is TGTGCCAGCAGCCCCGGGACTAGCGGTTCGAACGAGCAGTACTTC. The chain couples TRBV6-6 to TRBJ2-7; 11 nucleotides align to TRBD2. CDR1 is MNHNY and CDR2 is SVGAGI in the germline V gene (reference sequence). The CDR3 spans 15 residues. V was pared by 6 bases and J by 5 bases, with 9 bases of the junction left unmatched.